This paragraph covers one T cell receptor (beta chain) sequence. The antigen remains unidentified. The time point is: baseline, week 1 (first vaccination visit). As to treatment: pre-vaccination baseline after standard-of-care therapy. Every donor had a new WHO grade 3 or 4 astrocytoma that was IDH1-mutant, with loss of nuclear ATRX. Repertoires were generated with immunoSEQ multiplex PCR, while TCRdb's copy carries only in-frame clones and drops some. The sample contains about 34,000 clones, about three quarters of which appear only once. The sample belongs to a study of a mutant IDH1 vaccine in newly diagnosed glioma. Findings and caveats of the study: The authors found pseudoprogression apparently unrelated to changes in top peripheral T cell clonotypes. Evidence of vaccine-induced immune responses was documented in about 93% of patients.

Trimming removed 2 bases from V and 3 bases from J, with 7 bases in between. Germline CDR1 is MDHEN and CDR2 is SYDVKM. This CDR3 has 13 residues. Specimen: peripheral blood mononuclear cells (PBMCs), collected from a glioma patient treated with radiotherapy, temozolomide or both. The genes are TRBV28 and TRBJ1-2; tentative D call: TRBD1 (5 bases). The receptor's source is a man aged 50-59 years with glioma. Some clones in this sample may be carry-over from other donors' samples. The CDR3 is CASSLQGDYGYTF. The CDR3 coding sequence is TGTGCCAGCAGTTTACAGGGAGACTATGGCTACACCTTC.